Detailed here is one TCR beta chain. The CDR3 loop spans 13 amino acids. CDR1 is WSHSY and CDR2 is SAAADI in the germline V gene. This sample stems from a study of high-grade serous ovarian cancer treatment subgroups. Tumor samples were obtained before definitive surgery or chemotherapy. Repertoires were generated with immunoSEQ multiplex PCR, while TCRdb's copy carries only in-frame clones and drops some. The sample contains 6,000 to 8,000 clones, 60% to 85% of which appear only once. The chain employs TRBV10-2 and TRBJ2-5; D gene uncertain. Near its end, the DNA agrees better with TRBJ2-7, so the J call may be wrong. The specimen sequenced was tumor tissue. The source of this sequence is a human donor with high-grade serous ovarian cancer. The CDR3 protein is CASGGRSPYEQYF. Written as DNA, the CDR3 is TGCGCCAGCGGCGGACGGAGCCCCTACGAGCAGTACTTC.